This entry lists 9 T cell receptor beta chains sequenced from one sample in a study of beta chain features in type 1 diabetes. Of the isolated RNA, all was reverse transcribed, and so the sequenced material was expressed TCRB transcripts. Sequencing was performed with immunoSEQ multiplex PCR; in TCRdb, only in-frame clones are kept and a portion is missing. The sample lists fewer than 350,000 clones, around a fifth occurring once. The sample comprised naive CD4+ T cells from blood. These receptors originate from a woman aged 18 to 35 in good health.

CDR3 sequence reads: CASSRDSPYGYTF. The CDR3, as DNA: TGTGCCAGCAGTAGGGACAGTCCTTATGGCTACACCTTC. The chain has TRBV6-1 and TRBJ1-2; the match to TRBD1 covers 7 bases. The CDR3 is 13 amino acids. V lost 5 bases to trimming and J lost 5 bases; unmatched junction nucleotides: 5. Looked up from germline, CDR1 is MNHNS and CDR2 is SASEGT.

The V and J genes are TRBV30 and TRBJ2-5, with TRBD1 as a possible D gene (5 bases). CDR3 size: 15 residues. Germline V gives CDR1 GTSNPN, CDR2 SVGIG (reference sequence). The V gene lost 3 bases and the J gene lost 4 bases, with 18 bases spanning the gap. Here the CDR3 DNA reads TGTGCCTGGAGCCCAGGGTCCGCCCTCCCAGAGACCCAGTACTTC. Translation gives CAWSPGSALPETQYF.

The chain is built from TRBV5-4 and TRBJ2-5, with TRBD2 matching over 8 bases. The CDR3 runs 15 residues. Germline V CDR1 and CDR2: SGHNT, YYREEE (reference sequence). V was pared by 0 bases and J by 8 bases, with 9 bases of the junction left unmatched. CDR3 bases: TGTGCCAGCAGCTTGGCTACGAGACTAGCGACCACCCAGTACTTC. Translation gives CASSLATRLATTQYF.

There are a few counts of this clone. The gene calls are TRBV14 and TRBJ2-1; TRBD1 is a possible D gene (5 bases). The CDR3 contains 14 residues. Per germline, CDR1 SGHDN and CDR2 FVKESK. Trimming cost V 7 bases and J 4 bases, with 14 bases left between them. The CDR3 DNA reads TGTGCCAGCACCTCAGACAGTGTATACAATGAGCAGTTCTTC. Protein sequence: CASTSDSVYNEQFF.

The chain carries TRBV30 and TRBJ1-4; 9 positions match TRBD1. CDR3 length equals 16 residues. CDR1 is GTSNPN and CDR2 is SVGIG in the germline V gene (reference sequence). V shed 5 bases and J 4 bases; nucleotides not matched to a gene: 11. In DNA form, the CDR3 reads TGTGCCTGGTCCCTGGACAGGGGAGGTGATAATGAAAAACTGTTTTTT. It translates to CAWSLDRGGDNEKLFF.

CDR3 bases: TGTGCCAGCAGCTCACGTAGCGGGACGTTGGCGTTCTTC. This sequence encodes CASSSRSGTLAFF. This chain connects TRBV11-3 to TRBJ2-1; 8 nucleotides line up with TRBD2. The CDR3 is 13 amino acids. The germline CDR1 and CDR2 sequences are SGHNT and YENEEA. Trimming cost V 4 bases and J 15 bases; bases outside gene matches: 11.

V usage is TRBV7-6 and J usage is TRBJ1-6; D is perhaps TRBD1 (6 bases). Germline loops: CDR1 SGHVS, CDR2 FNYEAQ. The CDR3 has 15 amino acids. Trimming removed 8 bases from V and 9 bases from J, with 20 bases in between. The CDR3 DNA is TGTGCCAGCGGCGATGGGGGATGGGGGCTTTCACCCCTCCACTTT. This sequence encodes CASGDGGWGLSPLHF. Based on the CDR3 plus reference TRBV7-6 and TRBJ1-6, the full variable domain is GAGVSQSPRYKVTKRGQDVALRCDPISGHVSLYWYRQALGQGPEFLTYFNYEAQQDKSGLPNDRFSAERPEGSISTLTIQRTEQRDSAMYRCASGDGGWGLSPLHFGNGTRLTVT.

V usage is TRBV7-9 and J usage is TRBJ2-2, with 7 bases lining up with TRBD2. J lost 9 bases, V lost 4 bases, and 8 bases had no gene match. The CDR3 sequence is 14 residues long. Germline lookup yields CDR1 SEHNR and CDR2 FQNEAQ (reference sequence). The CDR3 protein is CASSSLLASWELFF. The CDR3 DNA is TGTGCCAGCAGCTCCCTACTAGCGTCCTGGGAGCTGTTTTTT.

This clone appeared a single time. Other DNA sequences in this specimen translate into the identical CDR3. The chain carries TRBV5-1 and TRBJ2-3; 8 positions agree with TRBD2. J lost 1 base, V lost 2 bases, and 0 bases had no gene match. Germline lookup yields CDR1 SGHRS and CDR2 YFSETQ. There are 14 residues in the CDR3. CDR3 region: CASSFSGGTDTQYF. As DNA, the CDR3 is TGCGCCAGCAGCTTTAGCGGGGGCACAGATACGCAGTATTTT.